This record looks at one T cell receptor beta chain sequence and its context. The method was immunoSEQ multiplex PCR; TCRdb's version includes in-frame clones alone and lacks a portion of them. The sample comprises roughly 45,000 clones, almost 90% of which are singletons, and 1.3% to 1.5% rests with the top ten. This record comes from a study of T cell changes during pregnancy in multiple sclerosis. The CDR3 totals 15 residues. Germline CDR1 and CDR2: SGHTA and FQGNSA. V lost 3 bases and J 2 bases, leaving 8 bases between the germline ends. This TCR derives from a female donor in good health, enrolled as a control in a pregnancy study. The chain links TRBV7-2 to TRBJ2-6; TRBD2 might be the D (5 bases). The sequencing here drew on peripheral blood, taken in the first trimester of pregnancy. CDR3 loop: CASSLRVTGANVLTF. DNA for the CDR3: TGTGCCAGCAGCTTGAGGGTGACTGGGGCCAACGTCCTGACTTTC.